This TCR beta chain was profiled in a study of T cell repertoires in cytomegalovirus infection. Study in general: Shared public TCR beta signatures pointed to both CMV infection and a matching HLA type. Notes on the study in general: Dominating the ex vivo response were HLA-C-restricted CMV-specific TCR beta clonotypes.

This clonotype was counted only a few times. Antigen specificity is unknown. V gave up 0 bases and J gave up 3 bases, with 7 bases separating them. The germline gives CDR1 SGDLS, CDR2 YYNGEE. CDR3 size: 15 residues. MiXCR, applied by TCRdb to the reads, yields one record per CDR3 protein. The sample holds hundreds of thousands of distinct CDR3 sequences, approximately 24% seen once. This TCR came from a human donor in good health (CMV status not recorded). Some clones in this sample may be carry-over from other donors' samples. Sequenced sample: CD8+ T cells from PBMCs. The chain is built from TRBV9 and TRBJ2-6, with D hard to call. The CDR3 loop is CASSVGGSGANVLTF. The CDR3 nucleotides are TGTGCCAGCAGCGTAGGAGGAAGTGGGGCCAACGTCCTGACTTTC.